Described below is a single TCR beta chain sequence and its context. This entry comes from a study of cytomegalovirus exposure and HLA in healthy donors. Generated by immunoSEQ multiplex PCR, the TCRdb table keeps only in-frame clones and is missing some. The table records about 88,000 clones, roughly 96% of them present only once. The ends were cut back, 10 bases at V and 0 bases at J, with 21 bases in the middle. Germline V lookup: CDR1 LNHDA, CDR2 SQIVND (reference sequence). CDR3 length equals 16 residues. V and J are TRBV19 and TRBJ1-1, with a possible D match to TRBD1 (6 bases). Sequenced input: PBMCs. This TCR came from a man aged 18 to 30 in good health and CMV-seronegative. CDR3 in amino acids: CATQTGQRMLNTEAFF. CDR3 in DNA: TGTGCCACTCAAACCGGACAGCGAATGTTGAACACTGAAGCTTTCTTT. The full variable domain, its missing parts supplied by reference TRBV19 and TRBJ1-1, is DGGITQSPKYLFRKEGQNVTLSCEQNLNHDAMYWYRQDPGQGLRLIYYSQIVNDFQKGDIAEGYSVSREKKESFPLTVTSAQKNPTAFYLCATQTGQRMLNTEAFFGQGTRLTVV.